This T cell receptor (beta chain) was sequenced during a study of T-cell memory formation after mild COVID-19. Notes on the study in general: Shrinking CD4+ clones were chiefly CM and EM; CD8+ ones were chiefly EMRA.

Constant-segment-primed 5'RACE gave TCR alpha and TCR beta cDNA libraries with sample barcodes and UMIs. TCRdb itself ran the 5' RACE reads through MiXCR, one entry per CDR3 protein. The sample contains 550,000 to 600,000 distinct CDR3 sequences, about a fifth of which appear only once. This clonotype turned up a few times. The antigen is unknown. Looked up from germline, CDR1 is SEHNR and CDR2 is FQNEAQ (reference sequence). This CDR3 contains 16 residues. The J segment lost 3 bases and the V segment lost 5 bases, leaving 12 bases of the junction unmatched. The specimen was PBMCs or a T cell subset sorted from them (not recorded which). The chain combines TRBV7-9 with TRBJ2-7; 8 positions agree with TRBD2. The clonotype was recovered from an adult woman who had mild COVID-19 (a few samples of this study predate the infection). Cell type and time point are not known. The CDR3, as DNA: TGTGCCAGCAGCCCAACGGGGACTAGACTTCTCTACGAGCAGTACTTC. Translating gives CASSPTGTRLLYEQYF. Combining the CDR3 with reference TRBV7-9 and TRBJ2-7 gives the whole variable domain DTGVSQNPRHKITKRGQNVTFRCDPISEHNRLYWYRQTLGQGPEFLTYFQNEAQLEKSRLLSDRFSAERPKGSFSTLEIQRTEQGDSAMYLCASSPTGTRLLYEQYFGPGTRLTVT.